Following are 8 T cell receptor beta chains from one sample sequenced in a study of Ad26.COV2.S vaccination and SARS-CoV-2 variants. Described treatment: some 19 received Ad26.COV2.S at low or high dose, single or two shots; about 5 received placebo; per-sample allocation not given. On day 63 after the first injection, vaccine and placebo recipients gave samples. The assay was immunoSEQ multiplex PCR, and TCRdb's table has in-frame clones only and misses some. The sample records 300,000 to 400,000 clones, around 85% being singletons. Sample: peripheral blood, taken in a trial of Ad26.COV2.S vaccine versus placebo. The receptors here all came from a person aged 18-65 years who received the Ad26.COV2.S COVID-19 vaccine or a placebo.

This chain connects TRBV5-6 to TRBJ1-2, with a possible D match to TRBD1 (6 bases). V was cut by 0 bases and J by 4 bases, with 10 bases left in between. Germline values: CDR1 SGHDT, CDR2 YYEEEE. This CDR3 is built from 14 residues. CDR3 residues: CASSLGGTTYGYTF. The CDR3, as DNA: TGTGCCAGCAGCTTGGGCGGGACAACCTATGGCTACACCTTC.

The chain recombines TRBV18 with TRBJ2-2, with 8 nucleotides matching TRBD1. Germline trimming cut 3 bases from V and 8 bases from J; bases unmatched to any gene: 5. Germline loops: CDR1 KGHSH, CDR2 LQKENI. The CDR3 length is 14 residues. This CDR3 reads CASSPGQGNGELFF. CDR3 bases: TGTGCCAGCTCACCCGGACAGGGAAATGGGGAGCTGTTTTTT.

This chain connects TRBV9 to TRBJ1-1; TRBD1 is a possible D gene (5 bases). Trimming took off 5 bases at V and 11 bases at J, with 22 bases between the two ends. This CDR3 region has 14 residues. Per the germline V gene, CDR1 is SGDLS and CDR2 is YYNGEE. CDR3 sequence: CASSPTPGTLGAFF. The CDR3 DNA reads as TGTGCCAGCAGTCCAACCCCCGGGACGCTGGGGGCTTTCTTT.

CDR3 region: CASSLERGQASEAFF. The CDR3 nucleotides are TGTGCCAGCAGCTTAGAACGAGGACAGGCCTCTGAAGCTTTCTTT. The V gene is TRBV5-8, the J gene TRBJ1-1; 7 bases fit TRBD1. This CDR3 has 15 amino acids. Germline loops: CDR1 SGHTS, CDR2 YDEGEE. V was pared by 2 bases and J by 6 bases, with 10 bases of the junction left unmatched.

The rearrangement links TRBV2 to TRBJ1-3; D unresolved. V gave up 1 base and J gave up 2 bases, with 6 bases separating them. This CDR3 region has 14 residues. Looked up from germline, CDR1 is SNHLY and CDR2 is FYNNEI. In nucleotides, the CDR3 is TGTGCCAGCAGTGAAGGGGGAACTGGAAACACCATATATTTT. It translates to CASSEGGTGNTIYF.

The CDR3 nucleotides read TGTGCCAGCTCACCCCGCGGGCAGGGGGCAACTAATGAAAAACTGTTTTTT. Translated, it gives CASSPRGQGATNEKLFF. V gene TRBV19 combines with J gene TRBJ1-4, with 7 bases lining up with TRBD1. The CDR3 is made up of 17 amino acids. Looked up from germline, CDR1 is LNHDA and CDR2 is SQIVND (reference sequence). J lost 0 bases, V lost 9 bases, and 13 bases had no gene match.

The chain is built from TRBV2 and TRBJ1-3; D gene unclear. The V gene lost 5 bases and the J gene lost 0 bases, with 11 bases spanning the gap. Germline CDR1 reads SNHLY; CDR2 reads FYNNEI. The CDR3 extends over 15 amino acids. The CDR3 coding sequence is TGTGCCAGCAGTACAGAAATCCACTCTGGAAACACCATATATTTT. The encoded protein is CASSTEIHSGNTIYF.

This chain uses TRBV7-2 with TRBJ2-7, with 8 bases fitting TRBD1. In germline, CDR1 is SGHTA, CDR2 FQGNSA. This CDR3 is built from 13 residues. Trimming at V came to 3 bases and at J to 5 bases, leaving 3 bases not matched to a gene. CDR3 amino acids: CASSLDRAHEQYF. The CDR3 bases are TGTGCCAGCAGCTTGGACAGGGCCCACGAGCAGTACTTC. The entire variable domain, with the rest obtained from reference TRBV7-2 and TRBJ2-7, is as follows: GAGVSQSPSNKVTEKGKDVELRCDPISGHTALYWYRQSLGQGLEFLIYFQGNSAPDKSGLPSDRFSAERTGGSVSTLTIQRTQQEDSAVYLCASSLDRAHEQYFGPGTRLTVT.